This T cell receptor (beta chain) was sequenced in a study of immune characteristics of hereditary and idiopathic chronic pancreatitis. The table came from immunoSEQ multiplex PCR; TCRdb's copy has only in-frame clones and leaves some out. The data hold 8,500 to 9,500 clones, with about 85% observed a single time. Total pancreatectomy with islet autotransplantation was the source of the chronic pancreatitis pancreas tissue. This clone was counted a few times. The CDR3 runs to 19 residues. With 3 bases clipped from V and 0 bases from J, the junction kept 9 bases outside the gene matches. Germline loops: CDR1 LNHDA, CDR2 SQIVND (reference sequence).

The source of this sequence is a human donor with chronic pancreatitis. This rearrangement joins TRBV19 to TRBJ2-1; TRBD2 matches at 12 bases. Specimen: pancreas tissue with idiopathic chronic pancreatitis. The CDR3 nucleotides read TGTGCCAGTAGTATCGCCCTAGCGGGGGGGCAGGGCTCCTACAATGAGCAGTTCTTC. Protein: CASSIALAGGQGSYNEQFF.